A selection of T cell receptor beta chains follows, all from one sample in a study of Ad26.COV2.S vaccination and SARS-CoV-2 variants. The assay was immunoSEQ multiplex PCR, and TCRdb's table has in-frame clones only and misses some. Among hundreds of thousands of clones listed, 75% to 90% were seen once. This sample comprised peripheral blood, obtained in a trial of Ad26.COV2.S vaccine versus placebo. These receptors were obtained from a person between 18 and 59 years old who received the Ad26.COV2.S COVID-19 vaccine or a placebo. The CDR3 runs from the conserved cysteine through the conserved F or W. Fields, in order: J gene, D gene, V gene, CDR3 length, clone size, CDR3 protein, CDR3 DNA. A D gene is named only where the DNA matches it firmly. Clone sizes are given selectively: once, few, many, or a class where the clone is expanded.

j_call: TRBJ1-3; d_call: .; v_call: TRBV6-5; cdr3_length: 14; clone_size: .; cdr3_aa: CASSYTTARNTIYF; cdr3_nt: TGTGCCAGCAGTTATACGACAGCCAGAAACACCATATATTTT
j_call: TRBJ2-1; d_call: TRBD1; v_call: TRBV5-6; cdr3_length: 17; clone_size: few; cdr3_aa: CASSRTLGQEYYNEQFF; cdr3_nt: TGTGCCAGCAGCCGAACCTTGGGACAGGAATACTACAATGAGCAGTTCTTC
j_call: TRBJ1-2; d_call: .; v_call: TRBV30; cdr3_length: 13; clone_size: few; cdr3_aa: CAWSAGQGYGYTF; cdr3_nt: TGTGCCTGGAGTGCGGGGCAGGGCTATGGCTACACCTTC
j_call: TRBJ1-2; d_call: .; v_call: TRBV27; cdr3_length: 13; clone_size: .; cdr3_aa: CASSPGGPYGYTF; cdr3_nt: TGTGCCAGCAGTCCGGGGGGGCCCTATGGCTACACCTTC
j_call: TRBJ1-6; d_call: .; v_call: TRBV7-9; cdr3_length: 16; clone_size: .; cdr3_aa: CASSLDSLSYNSPLHF; cdr3_nt: TGTGCCAGCAGCTTAGACAGCCTCTCCTATAATTCACCCCTCCACTTT
j_call: TRBJ2-7; d_call: .; v_call: TRBV27; cdr3_length: 15; clone_size: .; cdr3_aa: CASSLKPTATYEQYF; cdr3_nt: TGTGCCAGCAGTTTAAAGCCGACAGCTACCTACGAGCAGTACTTC
j_call: TRBJ1-2; d_call: .; v_call: TRBV15; cdr3_length: 15; clone_size: .; cdr3_aa: CATSRDTGSNYGYTF; cdr3_nt: TGTGCCACCAGCAGAGATACAGGAAGTAACTATGGCTACACCTTC
j_call: TRBJ1-2; d_call: TRBD1; v_call: TRBV9; cdr3_length: 17; clone_size: .; cdr3_aa: CASSPHGKDRGLGGYTF; cdr3_nt: TGTGCCAGCAGCCCCCACGGGAAAGACAGGGGGCTGGGTGGCTACACCTTC
j_call: TRBJ2-1; d_call: TRBD2; v_call: TRBV10-3; cdr3_length: 16; clone_size: once; cdr3_aa: CAISLLAGDTTSEQFF; cdr3_nt: TGTGCCATCAGCCTACTAGCGGGAGACACTACGAGTGAGCAGTTCTTC
j_call: TRBJ1-5; d_call: .; v_call: TRBV7-8; cdr3_length: 15; clone_size: .; cdr3_aa: CASSLMGGANQPQHF; cdr3_nt: TGTGCCAGCAGCTTAATGGGGGGCGCGAATCAGCCCCAGCATTTT
j_call: TRBJ2-5; d_call: TRBD2; v_call: TRBV7-7; cdr3_length: 15; clone_size: .; cdr3_aa: CASSLYGLAEETQYF; cdr3_nt: TGTGCTAGCAGCTTATATGGACTAGCGGAAGAGACCCAGTACTTC
j_call: TRBJ2-7; d_call: .; v_call: TRBV7-9; cdr3_length: 13; clone_size: few; cdr3_aa: CASSSPRTDEQYF; cdr3_nt: TGTGCCAGCAGCTCGCCTCGGACGGACGAGCAGTACTTC
j_call: TRBJ2-7; d_call: .; v_call: TRBV11-3; cdr3_length: 13; clone_size: .; cdr3_aa: CASSPGFGREQYF; cdr3_nt: TGTGCCAGCAGCCCGGGATTCGGGAGAGAGCAGTACTTC
j_call: TRBJ2-3; d_call: .; v_call: TRBV5-1; cdr3_length: 17; clone_size: .; cdr3_aa: CASSLDPSGTSTDTQYF; cdr3_nt: TGCGCCAGCAGCTTGGACCCCTCGGGTACTAGCACAGATACGCAGTATTTT
j_call: TRBJ2-4; d_call: TRBD1; v_call: TRBV6-6; cdr3_length: 15; clone_size: .; cdr3_aa: CASSTTGTGKNIQYF; cdr3_nt: TGTGCCAGCAGTACGACCGGGACAGGGAAAAACATTCAGTACTTC
j_call: TRBJ1-3; d_call: .; v_call: TRBV30; cdr3_length: 12; clone_size: .; cdr3_aa: CAWSLLGNTIYF; cdr3_nt: TGTGCCTGGAGTCTCCTCGGAAACACCATATATTTT
j_call: TRBJ2-3; d_call: TRBD2; v_call: TRBV30; cdr3_length: 17; clone_size: .; cdr3_aa: CAWSEGGTSGLTDTQYF; cdr3_nt: TGTGCCTGGAGTGAAGGAGGGACTAGCGGGCTCACAGATACGCAGTATTTT
j_call: TRBJ2-2; d_call: TRBD1; v_call: TRBV27; cdr3_length: 16; clone_size: .; cdr3_aa: CASSSGTGDNTGELFF; cdr3_nt: TGTGCCAGCAGTTCAGGGACAGGCGATAACACCGGGGAGCTGTTTTTT
j_call: TRBJ1-5; d_call: .; v_call: TRBV6-1; cdr3_length: 13; clone_size: .; cdr3_aa: CASSDRVGGPQHF; cdr3_nt: TGTGCCAGCAGTGACAGGGTTGGGGGGCCCCAGCATTTT
j_call: TRBJ2-1; d_call: TRBD2; v_call: TRBV28; cdr3_length: 14; clone_size: .; cdr3_aa: CASSFRGGYNEQFF; cdr3_nt: TGTGCCAGCAGTTTCCGGGGGGGGTACAATGAGCAGTTCTTC
j_call: TRBJ2-7; d_call: .; v_call: TRBV7-2; cdr3_length: 14; clone_size: .; cdr3_aa: CASSLGPFTGEQYF; cdr3_nt: TGTGCCAGCAGCTTAGGCCCCTTCACTGGGGAGCAGTACTTC
j_call: TRBJ1-2; d_call: .; v_call: TRBV2; cdr3_length: 11; clone_size: .; cdr3_aa: CASTDNYGYTF; cdr3_nt: TGTGCCAGCACCGATAACTATGGCTACACCTTC
j_call: TRBJ1-2; d_call: .; v_call: TRBV5-4; cdr3_length: 15; clone_size: .; cdr3_aa: CASSWGRQSNYGYTF; cdr3_nt: TGTGCCAGCAGCTGGGGGCGACAGTCTAACTATGGCTACACCTTC
j_call: TRBJ1-1; d_call: TRBD1; v_call: TRBV28; cdr3_length: 16; clone_size: .; cdr3_aa: CASTPRDREGDTEAFF; cdr3_nt: TGTGCCAGCACCCCCCGGGACAGGGAAGGGGACACTGAAGCTTTCTTT
j_call: TRBJ2-5; d_call: .; v_call: TRBV6-6; cdr3_length: 13; clone_size: .; cdr3_aa: CASSTQEGGTQYF; cdr3_nt: TGTGCCAGCAGTACGCAGGAGGGGGGGACCCAGTACTTC
j_call: TRBJ2-1; d_call: .; v_call: TRBV7-9; cdr3_length: 15; clone_size: .; cdr3_aa: CASSLVQGRINEQFF; cdr3_nt: TGTGCCAGCAGCTTAGTACAGGGGAGGATCAATGAGCAGTTCTTC
j_call: TRBJ1-2; d_call: .; v_call: TRBV5-5; cdr3_length: 13; clone_size: .; cdr3_aa: CASSLWEDYGYTF; cdr3_nt: TGTGCCAGCAGCTTGTGGGAAGACTATGGCTACACCTTC
j_call: TRBJ1-3; d_call: TRBD1; v_call: TRBV4-2; cdr3_length: 15; clone_size: .; cdr3_aa: CASSLGTGPGNTIYF; cdr3_nt: TGTGCCAGCAGTCTCGGGACAGGGCCTGGAAACACCATATATTTT
j_call: TRBJ2-7; d_call: .; v_call: TRBV18; cdr3_length: 15; clone_size: .; cdr3_aa: CASSPQNIQGYEQYF; cdr3_nt: TGTGCCAGCTCACCACAGAATATCCAGGGGTACGAGCAGTACTTC
j_call: TRBJ2-7; d_call: TRBD1; v_call: TRBV5-6; cdr3_length: 15; clone_size: .; cdr3_aa: CASSLLSGTGYEQYF; cdr3_nt: TGTGCCAGCAGCTTACTTTCCGGGACAGGCTACGAGCAGTACTTC
j_call: TRBJ1-2; d_call: .; v_call: TRBV4-2; cdr3_length: 13; clone_size: once; cdr3_aa: CASSQNNGQGYTF; cdr3_nt: TGTGCCAGCAGCCAAAATAACGGACAGGGCTACACCTTC
j_call: TRBJ2-3; d_call: TRBD2; v_call: TRBV28; cdr3_length: 18; clone_size: .; cdr3_aa: CASTLSSLAGGGTDTQYF; cdr3_nt: TGTGCCAGCACCCTTTCTTCTTTAGCGGGAGGGGGGACAGATACGCAGTATTTT
j_call: TRBJ1-2; d_call: .; v_call: TRBV4-3; cdr3_length: 14; clone_size: few; cdr3_aa: CASSQEPLQGSYTF; cdr3_nt: TGCGCCAGCAGCCAAGAACCCTTACAGGGTAGCTACACCTTC
j_call: TRBJ2-3; d_call: TRBD2; v_call: TRBV4-1; cdr3_length: 17; clone_size: medium-sized; cdr3_aa: CASSQESRGGPVDTQYF; cdr3_nt: TGCGCCAGCAGCCAAGAGTCTCGCGGGGGGCCTGTAGATACGCAGTATTTT
j_call: TRBJ2-5; d_call: TRBD2; v_call: TRBV5-4; cdr3_length: 16; clone_size: .; cdr3_aa: CASSLQSGGDQETQYF; cdr3_nt: TGTGCCAGCAGCTTGCAGAGCGGGGGGGACCAAGAGACCCAGTACTTC
j_call: TRBJ2-5; d_call: TRBD2; v_call: TRBV30; cdr3_length: 14; clone_size: .; cdr3_aa: CACPARLAEETQYF; cdr3_nt: TGTGCCTGCCCCGCTAGACTAGCGGAAGAGACCCAGTACTTC
j_call: TRBJ2-3; d_call: TRBD2; v_call: TRBV7-9; cdr3_length: 18; clone_size: .; cdr3_aa: CASSLPGLAGGSTDTQYF; cdr3_nt: TGTGCCAGCAGCTTACCTGGACTAGCGGGAGGCTCCACAGATACGCAGTATTTT
j_call: TRBJ2-7; d_call: .; v_call: TRBV5-1; cdr3_length: 16; clone_size: once; cdr3_aa: CASSLAPGTEPYEQYF; cdr3_nt: TGCGCCAGCAGCTTGGCCCCCGGGACTGAACCCTACGAGCAGTACTTC
j_call: TRBJ2-2; d_call: .; v_call: TRBV27; cdr3_length: 17; clone_size: .; cdr3_aa: CASSSPHRTAQTGELFF; cdr3_nt: TGTGCCAGCAGTTCCCCCCACCGGACGGCCCAAACCGGGGAGCTGTTTTTT
j_call: TRBJ1-2; d_call: .; v_call: TRBV2; cdr3_length: 15; clone_size: .; cdr3_aa: CASNEKGRANYGYTF; cdr3_nt: TGTGCCAGCAACGAAAAAGGGAGAGCTAACTATGGCTACACCTTC
j_call: TRBJ2-2; d_call: TRBD1; v_call: TRBV2; cdr3_length: 17; clone_size: .; cdr3_aa: CASSATRDRGQTGELFF; cdr3_nt: TGTGCCAGCAGCGCGACTCGAGACAGGGGGCAGACCGGGGAGCTGTTTTTT
j_call: TRBJ2-3; d_call: TRBD1; v_call: TRBV7-8; cdr3_length: 16; clone_size: .; cdr3_aa: CASSVGQGGSTDTQYF; cdr3_nt: TGTGCCAGCAGCGTAGGACAGGGGGGGAGCACAGATACGCAGTATTTT
j_call: TRBJ1-1; d_call: .; v_call: TRBV6-5; cdr3_length: 15; clone_size: once; cdr3_aa: CASSYSDRMNTEAFF; cdr3_nt: TGTGCCAGCAGTTACTCCGACAGAATGAACACTGAAGCTTTCTTT
j_call: TRBJ2-3; d_call: .; v_call: TRBV5-5; cdr3_length: 16; clone_size: .; cdr3_aa: CASSINPGPSGDTQYF; cdr3_nt: TGTGCCAGCAGCATTAATCCGGGACCCTCTGGGGATACGCAGTATTTT
j_call: TRBJ1-1; d_call: TRBD1; v_call: TRBV18; cdr3_length: 16; clone_size: .; cdr3_aa: CASSPTSDREGTEAFF; cdr3_nt: TGTGCCAGCTCACCCACCTCGGACAGGGAAGGCACTGAAGCTTTCTTT
j_call: TRBJ2-3; d_call: TRBD2; v_call: TRBV4-1; cdr3_length: 16; clone_size: .; cdr3_aa: CASSQVTSGRADTQYF; cdr3_nt: TGCGCCAGCAGCCAAGTTACTAGCGGGAGGGCAGATACGCAGTATTTT
j_call: TRBJ1-2; d_call: .; v_call: TRBV28; cdr3_length: 14; clone_size: once; cdr3_aa: CASSLLGQYYGYTF; cdr3_nt: TGTGCCAGCAGTTTACTCGGACAGTACTATGGCTACACCTTC
j_call: TRBJ2-2; d_call: .; v_call: TRBV11-1; cdr3_length: 12; clone_size: .; cdr3_aa: CASSFAGGELFF; cdr3_nt: TGTGCCAGCAGCTTCGCAGGCGGGGAGCTGTTTTTT
j_call: TRBJ2-5; d_call: .; v_call: TRBV5-1; cdr3_length: 13; clone_size: .; cdr3_aa: CASSLSRDETQYF; cdr3_nt: TGCGCCAGCAGCTTATCTAGGGACGAGACCCAGTACTTC
j_call: TRBJ1-1; d_call: TRBD1; v_call: TRBV7-9; cdr3_length: 15; clone_size: once; cdr3_aa: CASSPRQGGDTEAFF; cdr3_nt: TGTGCCAGCAGCCCAAGACAGGGAGGAGACACTGAAGCTTTCTTT
j_call: TRBJ1-1; d_call: .; v_call: TRBV11-2; cdr3_length: 15; clone_size: .; cdr3_aa: CASSLARTGTFEAFF; cdr3_nt: TGTGCCAGCAGCTTGGCGCGGACTGGGACGTTTGAAGCTTTCTTT
j_call: TRBJ1-2; d_call: TRBD1; v_call: TRBV10-1; cdr3_length: 14; clone_size: .; cdr3_aa: CASSSHRQGYGYTF; cdr3_nt: TGCGCCAGCAGTTCCCATCGACAGGGCTATGGCTACACCTTC
j_call: TRBJ1-2; d_call: TRBD1; v_call: TRBV7-2; cdr3_length: 15; clone_size: .; cdr3_aa: CASSLASGGDYGYTF; cdr3_nt: TGTGCCAGCAGCTTAGCGTCAGGGGGCGACTATGGCTACACCTTC
j_call: TRBJ1-2; d_call: .; v_call: TRBV7-9; cdr3_length: 15; clone_size: .; cdr3_aa: CASSLDSWSGYGYTF; cdr3_nt: TGTGCCAGCAGCTTAGACTCGTGGAGTGGCTATGGCTACACCTTC
j_call: TRBJ2-5; d_call: TRBD1; v_call: TRBV28; cdr3_length: 13; clone_size: once; cdr3_aa: CASTRTGPETQYF; cdr3_nt: TGTGCCAGCACCCGGACAGGGCCTGAGACCCAGTACTTC
j_call: TRBJ1-2; d_call: .; v_call: TRBV7-2; cdr3_length: 15; clone_size: .; cdr3_aa: CASSSSPDSSDGYTF; cdr3_nt: TGTGCCAGCAGCTCCTCCCCGGACAGTTCAGATGGCTACACCTTC
j_call: TRBJ2-7; d_call: TRBD1; v_call: TRBV7-9; cdr3_length: 18; clone_size: .; cdr3_aa: CASSPRTGNYPKANEQYF; cdr3_nt: TGTGCCAGCAGCCCCCGGACAGGGAACTACCCAAAGGCCAACGAGCAGTACTTC
j_call: TRBJ1-2; d_call: .; v_call: TRBV10-3; cdr3_length: 12; clone_size: few; cdr3_aa: CAISAGGYGYTF; cdr3_nt: TGTGCCATCAGTGCGGGGGGCTATGGCTACACCTTC
j_call: TRBJ2-1; d_call: TRBD1; v_call: TRBV5-1; cdr3_length: 14; clone_size: .; cdr3_aa: CASSLDGTGNEQFF; cdr3_nt: TGCGCCAGCAGCTTGGATGGGACAGGGAATGAGCAGTTCTTC